This TCR beta chain was identified during a study of identical twins. V trimming: 4 bases; J trimming: 4 bases; junction bases outside the gene matches: 5. This CDR3 comprises 15 residues. The germline V gene encodes CDR1 SGHTA and CDR2 FQGNSA. Using its own MiXCR run on the 5' RACE reads, TCRdb lists one record per CDR3 protein. The sample carries hundreds of thousands of distinct CDR3 sequences, less than 7% recorded once. Study results and limitations: The more abundant beta clonotypes in cord blood had fewer insertions, and memory repertoires did not show this.

Healthy Caucasians supplied all donations. This clonotype was observed a handful of times. Its antigen is still unknown. The chain uses TRBV7-2 and TRBJ1-5, with TRBD1 matching over 9 bases. Sequences were obtained from naive T cells sorted from blood. The sequence was obtained from a man younger than 30 in good health. The CDR3 sequence: CASSSDRGFNQPQHF. The DNA for the CDR3 is TGTGCCAGCAGCTCGGACAGGGGTTTTAATCAGCCCCAGCATTTT.